The present TCR beta chain was sequenced within a study of cytomegalovirus exposure and HLA in healthy donors (dated by TCRdb to 2016 to 2017). Background on the whole study: According to a later analysis, the 120 validation repertoires were produced on the same platform as the 600 to 850 repertoires of the first cohort. The study aimed to test whether cataloging public T cell receptors could reveal signatures of past pathogen exposure. Along with the approximately 700-subject first cohort, a separate validation cohort of over a hundred different subjects was used. The study combined high-throughput TCR immunosequencing, statistical association of individual TCRs with disease status, and machine learning to predict cytomegalovirus infection status. Study-level results and caveats: The authors suggested that the approach could potentially be generalized to other disease states and immunological phenotypes. Across donors, most TCR sequences were observed very rarely, whereas some public TCRs were present in many individuals. A later analysis had no HLA typing for the validation cohort, so co-occurrence there was scored across all 130 or so repertoires. Of the cluster scores, about 94% were above 0 in a later analysis, which found that TCRs clustered in the first cohort also tended to co-occur in the 110 or so validation repertoires. The classifier was reported to diagnose cytomegalovirus status with high specificity and sensitivity in both the original and validation cohorts. In the study, approximately 160 TCR beta chains were listed as associated with cytomegalovirus. Three of the identified cytomegalovirus-associated TCR beta chains were confirmed in vitro to be specific for cytomegalovirus antigens.

On this clone itself: Its target antigen remains unknown. No much larger clonotype is one base removed from it; base qualities were not supplied.

Separate from the approximately 700-subject first cohort, the validation cohort of some 130 subjects was the group to which the donors belonged. The library was produced with the immunoSEQ multiplex PCR assay. The authors' pipeline ran thus. A statistical classification framework was built for diagnosing cytomegalovirus status from the catalog of TCR beta chain sequences. The table comes from immuneACCESS by way of TCRdb, which keeps in-frame sequences with V and J called. Part of the clones is missing from these tables; in studies checked, under half for an unresolved V gene and the rest for unknown reasons. V and J calls and clone size are given by that table; D and trimming were obtained from the DNA. Within this sample are about 190,000 clones, with roughly 86% of them counted one time only. Roughly 1.5% of the sample lies in the top ten. CDR1 and CDR2, looked up from the germline V gene, are SGHDN and FVKESK. V and J are truncated by 1 base and 5 bases respectively, leaving an intervening sequence of 17 bases. Including the terminal cysteine and phenylalanine, the CDR3 comprises 16 residues. The only DNA kept is the CDR3, 48 bases in frame from the first base.

Input material: PBMCs. The source is a woman aged 18 to 35 in good health and CMV-seronegative. The sequence links TRBV14 to TRBJ1-2, and possibly TRBD1, on 6 matching bases. The nucleotide sequence reads TGTGCCAGCAGCCAAGGTTGGGGGACATTTGTATATGGCTACACCTTC. This codes for CASSQGWGTFVYGYTF.